This T cell receptor beta chain was found in a study of OX40 agonist ivuxolimab in advanced cancers. As for the study more broadly: Ivuxolimab was a fully human IgG2 agonistic monoclonal antibody targeting the costimulatory receptor OX40 (CD134). Intravenous ivuxolimab was administered to patients every 2 weeks at six dose levels: 0.01, 0.1, 0.3, 1.5, 3 and 10 mg/kg. Among the 50 to 55 dose-escalation patients, 19 had hepatocellular carcinoma, 15 or so melanoma, 9 renal cell carcinoma and 9 head and neck cancer. The dose-escalation cohort was 82.7% male with a mean age of about 58 years, ranging from roughly 23 to 90. Patients were allowed to have had prior anti-PD-1, anti-PD-L1 or anti-CTLA-4 therapy, and approximately 37% of the dose-escalation patients had been treated with checkpoint inhibitors. Partial responses occurred in three dose-escalation patients: two with cutaneous melanoma and one with hepatocellular carcinoma. The point of sequencing TCRbeta in the periphery was to test whether ivuxolimab changed TCR sequence diversity and drove clonal T-cell expansion. The paper describes the monotherapy dose-escalation part (N of about 47 patients) of the phase I trial of ivuxolimab.

As to this clone: The target of this receptor is not known. It has no much larger one-base neighbor in the sample; base qualities were not kept.

CDR3 length: 13 amino acids, cysteine to phenylalanine. This entry keeps only the CDR3 DNA: 39 bases, framed from base 1. Reading the germline V gene gives CDR1 SGHDN and CDR2 FVKESK. V loses 3 bases, J loses 0 bases, and the germline ends lie 5 bases apart. Patients with autoimmune disease history or receiving systemic immunosuppression were excluded from the trial. Peripheral blood for TCR sequencing was drawn from every dose cohort at baseline, at cycle 4 day 1 and at cycle 7 day 1. Samples came from an open-label, multicenter, first-in-human phase I dose-escalation trial of ivuxolimab. The trial enrolled adults with locally advanced or metastatic head and neck squamous cell, hepatocellular, melanoma or renal cell carcinoma. Before TCR sequencing, CD4+ T cells and CD8+ T cells from peripheral blood were sorted into separate populations. Study-wide conclusions, independent of this receptor: Partial responders in the 0.1-3.0 mg/kg groups had among the lowest normalized peripheral clonal expansion, especially among CD8+ T cells. Low levels of normalized T-cell clonal expansion were also shown by some nonresponding patients. Clonal expansion of both CD4+ and CD8+ blood T cells was observed from baseline to week 6 at doses 0.1 to 3.0 mg/kg. After ivuxolimab, CD8+ T cells had more expanded clones than CD4+ T cells on average. Antigen specificity was not determined for the clonally expanded peripheral T cells.

Genomic DNA was isolated from the sorted cells so that the TCRbeta CDR3 region could be sequenced. The immunoSEQ Assay was used to sequence the TCRbeta CDR3 regions. The source is immuneACCESS, and TCRdb retained only in-frame sequences with V and J called. Part of the clones is not carried over; for the studies checked, unresolved V genes explain less than half of this, and the remainder is unexplained. In this sample the table shows around 86,000 clones, about 91% of which occur a single time. The top ten clonotypes cover approximately 0.38% of the sample. The receptor was derived from an adult with an advanced solid tumor such as melanoma, head and neck, liver or kidney cancer. This chain joins TRBV14 to TRBJ1-1; no D gene is confidently identified. Material: CD4+ or CD8+ T cells sorted from blood, obtained in a trial of the OX40 agonist ivuxolimab. In nucleotide form, the sequence is TGTGCCAGCAGCCAGTCAGTGAACACTGAAGCTTTCTTT. This gives the protein CASSQSVNTEAFF. Outside the CDR3, residues come from the reference TRBV14 and TRBJ1-1 proteins, so the full variable domain is: EAGVTQFPSHSVIEKGQTVTLRCDPISGHDNLYWYRRVMGKEIKFLLHFVKESKQDESGMPNNRFLAERTGGTYSTLKVQPAELEDSGVYFCASSQSVNTEAFFGQGTRLTVV.